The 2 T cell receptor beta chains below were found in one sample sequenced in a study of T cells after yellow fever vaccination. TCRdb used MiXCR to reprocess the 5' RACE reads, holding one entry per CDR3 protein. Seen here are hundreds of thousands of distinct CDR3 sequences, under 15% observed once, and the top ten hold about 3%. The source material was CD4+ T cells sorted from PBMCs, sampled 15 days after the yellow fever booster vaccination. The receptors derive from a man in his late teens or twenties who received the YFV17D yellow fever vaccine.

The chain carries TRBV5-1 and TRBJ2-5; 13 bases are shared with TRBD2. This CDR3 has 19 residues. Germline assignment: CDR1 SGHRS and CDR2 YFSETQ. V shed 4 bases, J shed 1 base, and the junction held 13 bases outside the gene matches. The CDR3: CASSLRRTSGGLTQETQYF. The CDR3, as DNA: TGCGCCAGCAGCCTCCGTAGGACTAGCGGGGGCCTCACCCAAGAGACCCAGTACTTC.

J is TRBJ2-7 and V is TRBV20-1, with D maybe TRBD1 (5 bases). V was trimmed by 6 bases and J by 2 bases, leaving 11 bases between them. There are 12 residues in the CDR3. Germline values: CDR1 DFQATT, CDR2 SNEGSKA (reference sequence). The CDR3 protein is CSAPGYAYEQYF. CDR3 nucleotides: TGCAGTGCACCAGGGTACGCCTACGAGCAGTACTTC.